Following are 25 T cell receptor beta chains from one sample sequenced in a study of blood T cell repertoires in COVID-19. Clones were read by immunoSEQ multiplex PCR, and TCRdb kept only the in-frame ones, dropping some. Of about 65,000 clones listed, 70% to 85% are singletons. Sequencing was carried out using peripheral blood. The receptors here all came from a human donor in a cohort sampled during active COVID-19.

The V call is TRBV18, the J call TRBJ2-7; maybe TRBD1 (5 bases). With 0 bases removed from V and 4 bases from J, the gap between germline ends came to 7 bases. CDR1 KGHSH and CDR2 LQKENI come from the germline V gene. The CDR3 runs 13 residues. CDR3 bases: TGTGCCAGCTCACCACCGCAGGGTTACGAGCAGTACTTC. This gives the protein CASSPPQGYEQYF.

V usage is TRBV7-9 and J usage is TRBJ2-7, with TRBD2 identical over 7 bases. Germline V gene data show CDR1 as SEHNR and CDR2 as FQNEAQ (reference sequence). The V gene end was trimmed by 4 bases and the J gene end by 0 bases; junction bases not matched to a gene: 9. This CDR3 region has 16 residues. The DNA of the CDR3 is TGTGCCAGCAGCTCCGACGGCGGGGGAAACTCCTACGAGCAGTACTTC. Protein product: CASSSDGGGNSYEQYF.

A few counts support this clone. This CDR3 reads CASSPKGQVNTEAFF. The CDR3 nucleotides are TGTGCCAGCTCACCAAAGGGGCAAGTGAACACTGAAGCTTTCTTT. The chain is built from TRBV18 and TRBJ1-1, with D maybe TRBD1 (5 bases). V was pared by 2 bases and J by 0 bases, with 10 bases between. In germline, CDR1 is KGHSH, CDR2 LQKENI. This CDR3 comprises 15 residues.

This chain links TRBV6-2 or TRBV6-3 with TRBJ2-5; maybe TRBD1 (6 bases). The CDR3 totals 13 residues. The germline V gene has CDR1 MNHEY and CDR2 SVGEGT. V shed 2 bases and J shed 5 bases, with 9 bases lying between them. CDR3 region: CASSYTGMETQYF. The CDR3 DNA reads as TGTGCCAGCAGTTACACAGGGATGGAGACCCAGTACTTC.

This clone appeared a few times. The chain employs TRBV7-2 and TRBJ1-2; possibly TRBD1 for D (5 bases). Germline V gene lookup returns CDR1 SGHTA and CDR2 FQGNSA. V was cut by 1 base and J by 2 bases, with 8 bases left in between. The CDR3 is 14 amino acids. In DNA form, the CDR3 reads TGTGCCAGCAGCTTAGGGGGCAGGAACTATGGCTACACCTTC. Its protein product is CASSLGGRNYGYTF. Together with reference TRBV7-2 and TRBJ1-2, the CDR3 gives the full variable domain: GAGVSQSPSNKVTEKGKDVELRCDPISGHTALYWYRQSLGQGLEFLIYFQGNSAPDKSGLPSDRFSAERTGGSVSTLTIQRTQQEDSAVYLCASSLGGRNYGYTFGSGTRLTVV.

The chain employs TRBV30 and TRBJ2-7, with a tentative D call TRBD2 (7 bases). The CDR3 sequence is 15 residues long. V was pared by 1 base and J by 5 bases, with 18 bases between. Germline V gene sequence: CDR1 GTSNPN, CDR2 SVGIG (reference sequence). CDR3 protein: CAWSALRGATHEQYF. The DNA of the CDR3 is TGTGCCTGGAGTGCTTTACGGGGGGCGACGCACGAGCAGTACTTC.

The chain joins TRBV4-1 to TRBJ1-4, with 7 bases aligning to TRBD1. Per germline, CDR1 MGHRA and CDR2 YSYEKL. The CDR3 contains 16 residues. V lost 4 bases to trimming and J lost 7 bases; unmatched junction nucleotides: 12. The CDR3 sequence is CASSPLGATGPEKLFF. CDR3 DNA: TGCGCCAGCAGCCCCCTCGGGGCGACAGGGCCTGAAAAACTGTTTTTT.

This chain joins TRBV19 and TRBJ1-5; D might be TRBD1 (6 bases). The CDR3 sequence is 15 residues long. The V and J ends lost 4 bases and 2 bases respectively, with 12 bases between them. Germline CDR1 LNHDA, CDR2 SQIVND (reference sequence). CDR3 residues: CASSRGGSRNQPQHF. CDR3 DNA sequence: TGTGCCAGTAGTAGGGGGGGCTCGCGCAATCAGCCCCAGCATTTT.

This clone appeared a single time. The genes are TRBV10-3 and TRBJ2-5, with D maybe TRBD2 (7 bases). This CDR3 region has 13 residues. From germline, CDR1 is ENHRY and CDR2 SYGVKD. The V gene lost 3 bases and the J gene lost 5 bases, with 10 bases spanning the gap. The CDR3 protein is CAISDRGGETQYF. In nucleotides, the CDR3 is TGTGCCATCAGTGATAGGGGGGGGGAGACCCAGTACTTC.

The chain employs TRBV28 and TRBJ2-3; D is perhaps TRBD2 (5 bases). The CDR3 covers 16 residues. The V gene's germline CDR1 is MDHEN and CDR2 SYDVKM. The germline V and J ends were trimmed by 3 bases and 7 bases, with 20 bases remaining between them. DNA of the CDR3: TGTGCCAGCAGTTTTGGCGGGCAGACGCCCTATCATACGCAGTATTTT. This sequence encodes CASSFGGQTPYHTQYF.

CDR3 coding DNA: TGCGCCAGCCTACAGGGAAGAGGCTCACCCCTCCACTTT. This gives the protein CASLQGRGSPLHF. The V and J genes are TRBV10-2 and TRBJ1-6; possible D gene TRBD1, 6 bases. Germline V gene data show CDR1 as WSHSY and CDR2 as SAAADI. The CDR3 length is 13 residues. V lost 8 bases to trimming and J lost 10 bases, with 15 bases between them.

The V call is TRBV7-9, the J call TRBJ1-1; D possibly corresponds to TRBD1 (5 bases). Per the germline V gene, CDR1 is SEHNR and CDR2 is FQNEAQ (reference sequence). Trimming left V 3 bases short and J 1 base short, with 9 bases between. There are 14 residues in the CDR3. CDR3 coding DNA: TGTGCCAGCAGCTTTCGACAGAGGAACACTGAAGCTTTCTTT. Its protein is CASSFRQRNTEAFF.

V is TRBV5-5 and J is TRBJ1-5; 7 nucleotides match TRBD1. CDR1 is SGHKS and CDR2 is YYEKEE in the germline V gene (reference sequence). After removal of 4 bases from V and 8 bases from J, the junction contained 12 bases not matched to a gene. The CDR3 length is 15 residues. CDR3 amino acids: CASSPGTGVIEPQHF. CDR3 DNA: TGTGCCAGCAGCCCCGGCACAGGGGTAATTGAGCCCCAGCATTTT.

This clone was observed a single time. The chain carries TRBV5-5 and TRBJ2-2; D not resolved. Trimming stripped 5 bases from V and 5 bases from J, with 19 bases between. Germline values: CDR1 SGHKS, CDR2 YYEKEE (reference sequence). The CDR3 spans 16 residues. The CDR3 bases are TGTGCCAGCAGAGCCGGTTTTACTTCGAGAACCGGGGAGCTGTTTTTT. Residues: CASRAGFTSRTGELFF.

This clone was counted between two and nine times. The V call is TRBV10-3, the J call TRBJ2-1; 8 bases align to TRBD1. Trimming took 2 bases from V and 1 from J; bases not matched to a gene: 7. Germline V gives CDR1 ENHRY, CDR2 SYGVKD. The CDR3 extends over 17 amino acids. CDR3 DNA: TGTGCCATCAGTGAGGACAGGGGTCATATATCCTACAATGAGCAGTTCTTC. It yields the protein CAISEDRGHISYNEQFF.

This clone was detected a few times. V usage is TRBV5-8 and J usage is TRBJ1-6; no definite D call. The ends were cut back, 0 bases at V and 0 bases at J, with 10 bases in the middle. Germline V gene data show CDR1 as SGHTS and CDR2 as YDEGEE. The CDR3 contains 17 residues. The CDR3: CASSLVEGGSYNSPLHF. The CDR3 DNA is TGTGCCAGCAGCTTGGTCGAGGGAGGCTCCTATAATTCACCCCTCCACTTT.

This chain uses TRBV6-6 with TRBJ1-2; D is possibly TRBD1 (6 bases). V was clipped by 5 bases and J by 7 bases, with 20 bases between them. The germline CDR1 and CDR2 sequences are MNHNY and SVGAGI (reference sequence). The CDR3 totals 15 residues. The CDR3: CASSPASGALSGYTF. Written as DNA, the CDR3 is TGTGCCAGCAGTCCGGCCTCAGGGGCCCTCTCTGGCTACACCTTC.

This chain connects TRBV27 to TRBJ2-1, with 8 bases that match TRBD2. Germline values: CDR1 MNHEY, CDR2 SMNVEV (reference sequence). This CDR3 region has 18 residues. Trimming cost V 3 bases and J 2 bases; bases outside gene matches: 12. This CDR3 is CASSFGGASGGPYNEQFF. In nucleotides, the CDR3 is TGTGCCAGCAGTTTCGGGGGGGCGTCGGGGGGCCCCTACAATGAGCAGTTCTTC.

This clone was seen only once. The V call is TRBV6-5, the J call TRBJ1-2; D gene uncertain. The ends were cut back, 2 bases at V and 2 bases at J, with 15 bases in the middle. There are 16 residues in the CDR3. Germline CDR1 MNHEY, CDR2 SVGAGI. The CDR3 spells CASSYGSGSFNYGYTF. The CDR3, as DNA: TGTGCCAGCAGTTACGGAAGCGGGAGCTTCAACTATGGCTACACCTTC.

This chain connects TRBV9 to TRBJ1-6; D gene ambiguous. CDR3 length: 13 amino acids. V lost 3 bases and J lost 5, with 6 bases in between. CDR1 and CDR2 from the germline V gene are SGDLS and YYNGEE. The CDR3 nucleotides read TGTGCCAGCAGCGGAGCCAATAATTCACCCCTCCACTTT. Its protein is CASSGANNSPLHF.

The CDR3 bases are TGCGCCAGCAGCGAGGGGGCTATTAATTCACCCCTCCACTTT. Translating it yields CASSEGAINSPLHF. V gene TRBV5-1 combines with J gene TRBJ1-6, with 7 bases that match TRBD1. The germline gives CDR1 SGHRS, CDR2 YFSETQ. This CDR3 spans 14 amino acids. With 4 bases clipped from V and 6 bases from J, the junction kept 4 bases outside the gene matches. Combining the CDR3 with reference TRBV5-1 and TRBJ1-6 gives the whole variable domain KAGVTQTPRYLIKTRGQQVTLSCSPISGHRSVSWYQQTPGQGLQFLFEYFSETQRNKGNFPGRFSGRQFSNSRSEMNVSTLELGDSALYLCASSEGAINSPLHFGNGTRLTVT.

CDR3 region: CASSPPRVGANVLTF. For the CDR3, the DNA is TGTGCCAGCAGCCCGCCGCGGGTAGGGGCCAACGTCCTGACTTTC. The J gene is TRBJ2-6, the V gene TRBV28; a possible D gene is TRBD2 (5 bases). V shed 6 bases and J shed 4 bases, with 13 bases lying between them. The CDR3 covers 15 residues. CDR1 MDHEN and CDR2 SYDVKM come from the germline V gene.

The V and J genes are TRBV5-5 and TRBJ2-2; D ambiguous. The V end lost 1 base, the J end lost 8 bases, and 3 bases lay between the germline ends. Germline CDR1 and CDR2: SGHKS and YYEKEE (reference sequence). CDR3 length: 11 amino acids. CDR3 sequence (DNA): TGTGCCAGCAGCTTGCATGGGGAGCTGTTTTTT. Protein sequence: CASSLHGELFF.

This clone has only one observation. The chain links TRBV6-1 to TRBJ1-5, with 9 bases lining up with TRBD1. Germline values: CDR1 MNHNS, CDR2 SASEGT. The CDR3 has 15 residues. V shed 0 bases, J shed 7 bases, and the junction held 4 bases outside the gene matches. In DNA form, the CDR3 reads TGTGCCAGCAGTGAAGCGGGGACAGGGTTACAGCCCCAGCATTTT. Protein sequence: CASSEAGTGLQPQHF.

The V and J genes are TRBV29-1 and TRBJ1-1, with D maybe TRBD1 (5 bases). This CDR3 contains 13 residues. Trimming stripped 4 bases from V and 4 bases from J, with 13 bases between. Germline CDR1 reads SQVTM; CDR2 reads ANQGSEA. CDR3 sequence: CSVATGEFTEAFF. The CDR3 nucleotides read TGCAGCGTTGCTACAGGAGAATTCACTGAAGCTTTCTTT.